This T cell receptor (beta chain) is from a study of blood T cell repertoires in COVID-19. Study processing details: Amplifying reference gene primers gave estimates of nucleated cell counts. Generated by immunoSEQ multiplex PCR, the TCRdb table keeps only in-frame clones and is missing some. The DNA was the basis for D and trimming; V, J and clone size are from that table. The sample lists about 110,000 clones, about 80% occurring once. The CDR3 contains 16 residues. Germline CDR1 is SEHNR and CDR2 is FQNEAQ (reference sequence). V shed 3 bases and J shed 0 bases, with 14 bases lying between them. The sequence derives from an older man with acute or convalescent COVID-19. This sequence joins TRBV7-9 and TRBJ2-5, with D perhaps TRBD2 (6 bases). What was sequenced was peripheral blood. The chain's CDR3 is CASSFAGSAYQETQYF. In nucleotides, the CDR3 is TGTGCCAGCAGCTTTGCGGGGAGCGCCTACCAAGAGACCCAGTACTTC.